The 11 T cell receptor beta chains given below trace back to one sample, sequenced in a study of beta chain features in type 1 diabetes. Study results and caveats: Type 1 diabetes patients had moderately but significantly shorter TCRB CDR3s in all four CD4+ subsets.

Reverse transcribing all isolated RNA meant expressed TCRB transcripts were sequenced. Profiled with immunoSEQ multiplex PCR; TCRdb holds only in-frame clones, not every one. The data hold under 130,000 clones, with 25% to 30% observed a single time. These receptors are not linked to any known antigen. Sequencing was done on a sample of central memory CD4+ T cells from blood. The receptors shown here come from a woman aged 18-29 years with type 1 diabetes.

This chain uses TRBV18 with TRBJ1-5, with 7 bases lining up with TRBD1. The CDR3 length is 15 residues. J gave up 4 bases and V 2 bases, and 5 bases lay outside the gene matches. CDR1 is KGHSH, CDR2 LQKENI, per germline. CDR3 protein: CASSPTGQPNQPQHF. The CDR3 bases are TGTGCCAGCTCACCAACGGGACAGCCTAATCAGCCCCAGCATTTT.

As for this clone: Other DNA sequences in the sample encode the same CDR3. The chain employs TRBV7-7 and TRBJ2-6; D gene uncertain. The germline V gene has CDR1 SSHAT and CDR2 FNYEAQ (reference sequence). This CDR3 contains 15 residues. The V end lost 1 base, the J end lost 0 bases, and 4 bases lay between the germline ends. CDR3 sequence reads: CASSLGHSGANVLTF. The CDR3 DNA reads TGTGCCAGCAGCTTAGGGCACTCTGGGGCCAACGTCCTGACTTTC. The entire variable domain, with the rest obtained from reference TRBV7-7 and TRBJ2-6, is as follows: GAGVSQSPRYKVTKRGQDVTLRCDPISSHATLYWYQQALGQGPEFLTYFNYEAQPDKSGLPSDRFSAERPEGSISTLTIQRTEQRDSAMYRCASSLGHSGANVLTFGAGSRLTVL.

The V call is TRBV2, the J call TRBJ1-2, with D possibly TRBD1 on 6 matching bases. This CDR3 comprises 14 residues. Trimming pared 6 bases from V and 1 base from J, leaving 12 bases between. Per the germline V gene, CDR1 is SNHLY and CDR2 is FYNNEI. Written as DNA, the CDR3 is TGTGCCAGCAGCACAGACAGGATTAACTATGGCTACACCTTC. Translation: CASSTDRINYGYTF.

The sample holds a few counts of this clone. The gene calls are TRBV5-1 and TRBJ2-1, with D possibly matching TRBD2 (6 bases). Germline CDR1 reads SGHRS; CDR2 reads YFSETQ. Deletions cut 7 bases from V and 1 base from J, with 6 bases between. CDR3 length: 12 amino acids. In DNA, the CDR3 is TGCGCCAGCGGAGGGTCCTACAATGAGCAGTTCTTC. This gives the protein CASGGSYNEQFF.

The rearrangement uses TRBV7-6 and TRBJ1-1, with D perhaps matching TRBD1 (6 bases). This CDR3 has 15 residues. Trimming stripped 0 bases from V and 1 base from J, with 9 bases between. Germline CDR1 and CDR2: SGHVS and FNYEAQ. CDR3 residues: CASSLAPGANTEAFF. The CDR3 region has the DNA TGTGCCAGCAGCTTAGCGCCAGGGGCGAACACTGAAGCTTTCTTT.

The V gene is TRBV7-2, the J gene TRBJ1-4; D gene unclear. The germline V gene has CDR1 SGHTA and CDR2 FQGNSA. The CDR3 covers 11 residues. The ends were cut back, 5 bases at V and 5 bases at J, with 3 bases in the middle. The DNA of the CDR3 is TGTGCCAGCAGCGAGAATGAAAAACTGTTTTTT. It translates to CASSENEKLFF.

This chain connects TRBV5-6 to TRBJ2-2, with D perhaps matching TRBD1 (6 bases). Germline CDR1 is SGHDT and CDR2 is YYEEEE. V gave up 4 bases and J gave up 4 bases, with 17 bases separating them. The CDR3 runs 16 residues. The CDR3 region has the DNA TGTGCCAGCAGCCTGTACAGGGTGTGGGGCACCGGGGAGCTGTTTTTT. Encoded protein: CASSLYRVWGTGELFF.

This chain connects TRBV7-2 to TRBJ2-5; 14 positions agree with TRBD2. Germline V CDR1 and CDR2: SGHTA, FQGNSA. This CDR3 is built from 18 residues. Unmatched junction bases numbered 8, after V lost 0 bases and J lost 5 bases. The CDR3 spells CASSLAGGTSGSWETQYF. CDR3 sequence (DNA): TGTGCCAGCAGCTTAGCGGGGGGGACTAGCGGGAGTTGGGAGACCCAGTACTTC.

The CDR3 DNA follows: TGTGCTAGGGTGCCGGAGCTCCCTACAATCACAGATACGCAGTATTTT. Protein sequence: CARVPELPTITDTQYF. The chain recombines TRBV12-5 with TRBJ2-3, with unresolved D. From germline, CDR1 is LGHNT and CDR2 FRNRAP. The V end was cut by 9 bases, the J end by 2 bases, with 21 bases between. This CDR3 contains 16 residues.

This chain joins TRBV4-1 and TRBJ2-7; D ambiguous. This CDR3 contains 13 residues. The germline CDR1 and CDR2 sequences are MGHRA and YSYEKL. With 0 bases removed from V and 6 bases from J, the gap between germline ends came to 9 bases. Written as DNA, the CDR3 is TGCGCCAGCAGCCAAGATTCTTGGGGCGAGCAGTACGTC. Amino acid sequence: CASSQDSWGEQYV.

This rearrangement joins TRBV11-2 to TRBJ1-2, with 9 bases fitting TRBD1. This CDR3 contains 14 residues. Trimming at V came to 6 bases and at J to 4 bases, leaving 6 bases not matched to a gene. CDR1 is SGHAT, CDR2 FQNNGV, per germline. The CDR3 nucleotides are TGTGCCAGCAGTCCATCGGGACAGGGCTATGGCTACACCTTC. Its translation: CASSPSGQGYGYTF.